This passage covers 4 T cell receptor beta chains from one sample sequenced in a study of blood T cell repertoires in COVID-19. Libraries were prepared by immunoSEQ multiplex PCR; TCRdb keeps only in-frame clonotypes and omits some of them. The profile covers 240,000 or so clones, with over 80% appearing a single time and about 1.9% taken by the ten largest. The sequencing input was peripheral blood. Receptors originate from a man aged 30 to 45 who had recovered from COVID-19.

The rearrangement joins TRBV10-3 to TRBJ1-2; 8 bases agree with TRBD1. V lost 6 bases to trimming and J lost 8 bases; unmatched junction nucleotides: 8. Looked up from germline, CDR1 is ENHRY and CDR2 is SYGVKD. The CDR3 is 13 residues long. Here the CDR3 DNA reads TGTGCCATCAGGGAGGACAGGGTTGAGGGCTACACCTTC. Protein sequence: CAIREDRVEGYTF.

This chain uses TRBV19 with TRBJ2-3; 11 positions match TRBD2. The length of the CDR3 is 17 residues. Trimming cost V 3 bases and J 4 bases; bases outside gene matches: 9. CDR1 LNHDA and CDR2 SQIVND come from the germline V gene (reference sequence). The CDR3 DNA is TGTGCCAGTAGTATCCTAGCGGGGGGTCGGACCCCAGATACGCAGTATTTT. It specifies CASSILAGGRTPDTQYF.

This clone was observed a single time. CDR3 in DNA: TGTGCCAGCAGCCAAGGCTCTAGTAACCGGGAGCTGTTTTTT. Protein sequence: CASSQGSSNRELFF. V and J are TRBV3-1 (or the pseudogene TRBV3-2) and TRBJ2-2, with D hard to call. The CDR3 is 14 amino acids. Trimming took 1 base from V and 9 from J, leaving 12 bases between them. Germline V gives CDR1 LGHDT, CDR2 YNNKEL (reference sequence).

The sample holds one count of this clone. The chain couples TRBV27 to TRBJ1-4; the D gene is possibly TRBD1 (5 bases). In germline, CDR1 is MNHEY, CDR2 SMNVEV (reference sequence). The CDR3 has 16 residues. The V gene lost 2 bases and the J gene lost 3 bases, with 13 bases spanning the gap. As DNA, the CDR3 is TGTGCCAGCAGTTTACTAAGGGGAACAGCTAATGAAAAACTGTTTTTT. Translation: CASSLLRGTANEKLFF.